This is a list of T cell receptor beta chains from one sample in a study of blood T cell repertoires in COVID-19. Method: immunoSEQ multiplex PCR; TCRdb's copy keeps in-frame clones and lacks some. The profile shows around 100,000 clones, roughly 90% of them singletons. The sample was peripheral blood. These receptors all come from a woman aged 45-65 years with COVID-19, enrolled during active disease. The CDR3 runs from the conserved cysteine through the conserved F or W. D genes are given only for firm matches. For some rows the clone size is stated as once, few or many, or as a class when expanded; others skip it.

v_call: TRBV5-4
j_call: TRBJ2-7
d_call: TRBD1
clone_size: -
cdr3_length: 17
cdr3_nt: TGTGCCAGCAGCCAGGGACAGACCGACCGGGGAACCTACGAGCAGTACTTC
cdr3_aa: CASSQGQTDRGTYEQYF

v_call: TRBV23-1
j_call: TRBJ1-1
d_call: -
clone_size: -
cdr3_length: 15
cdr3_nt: TGCGCCAGCACCCTAGCCAAACAAATTAACACTGAAGCTTTCTTT
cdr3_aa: CASTLAKQINTEAFF

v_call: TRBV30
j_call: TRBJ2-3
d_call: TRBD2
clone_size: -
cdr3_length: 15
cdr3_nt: TGTGCCTGGATCTCGACTAGCGCCAGCACAGATACGCAGTATTTT
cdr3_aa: CAWISTSASTDTQYF

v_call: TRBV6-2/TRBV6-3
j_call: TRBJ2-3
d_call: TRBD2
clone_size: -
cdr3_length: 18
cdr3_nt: TGTGCCAGCAGTTACTTAGCGGGGGTACCAGCTAGCACAGATACGCAGTATTTT
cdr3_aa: CASSYLAGVPASTDTQYF

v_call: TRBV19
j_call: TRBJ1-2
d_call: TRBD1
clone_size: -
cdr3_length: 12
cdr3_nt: TGTGCCAGTACGGGACAGGGCTATGGCTACACCTTC
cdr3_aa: CASTGQGYGYTF

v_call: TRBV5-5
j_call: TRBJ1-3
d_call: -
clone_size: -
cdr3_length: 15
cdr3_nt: TGTGCCAGCAGCTTCCAGGGCAGCTCTGGAAACACCATATATTTT
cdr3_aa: CASSFQGSSGNTIYF

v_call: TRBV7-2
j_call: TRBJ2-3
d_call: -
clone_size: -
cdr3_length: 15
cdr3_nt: TGTGCCAGCAGCCCGAACAGGGTTTCTACAGATACGCAGTATTTT
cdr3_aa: CASSPNRVSTDTQYF

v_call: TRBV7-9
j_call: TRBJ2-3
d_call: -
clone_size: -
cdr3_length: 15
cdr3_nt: TGTGCCAGCAGCTCTTCCAGCCCGGGGGCAGATACGCAGTATTTT
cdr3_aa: CASSSSSPGADTQYF

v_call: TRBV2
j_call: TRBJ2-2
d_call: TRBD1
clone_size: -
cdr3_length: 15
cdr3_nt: TGTGCCAGCAGTGGATGGGGACAGGGGACCGGGGAGCTGTTTTTT
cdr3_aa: CASSGWGQGTGELFF

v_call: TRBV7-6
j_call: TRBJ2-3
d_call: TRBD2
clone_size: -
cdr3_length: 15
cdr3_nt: TGTGCCAGCAGCTCGTCTAGCGGGAACACAGATACGCAGTATTTT
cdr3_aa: CASSSSSGNTDTQYF

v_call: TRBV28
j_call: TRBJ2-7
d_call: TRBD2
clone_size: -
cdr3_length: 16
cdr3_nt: TGTGCCAGCAGTTCCCCTAGCGGGGGGGGTAACTACGAGCAGTACTTC
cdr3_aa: CASSSPSGGGNYEQYF

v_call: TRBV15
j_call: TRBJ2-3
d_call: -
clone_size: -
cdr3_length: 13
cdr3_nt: TGTGCCACCAGCGGGCAAAATACAGATACGCAGTATTTT
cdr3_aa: CATSGQNTDTQYF

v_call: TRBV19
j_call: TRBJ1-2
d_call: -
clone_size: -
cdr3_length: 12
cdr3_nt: TGTGCCAGTAGTGCGGGTTCTATTCCTTACACCTTC
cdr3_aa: CASSAGSIPYTF

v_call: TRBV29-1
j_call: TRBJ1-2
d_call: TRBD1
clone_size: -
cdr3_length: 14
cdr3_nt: TGCAGCGTGGGCCCACTGACAGGGGGCTATGGCTACACCTTC
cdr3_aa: CSVGPLTGGYGYTF

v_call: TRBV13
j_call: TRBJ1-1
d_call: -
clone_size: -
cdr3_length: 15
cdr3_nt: TGTGCCAGCAGCTTTCGGGGAAACCTGAACACTGAAGCTTTCTTT
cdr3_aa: CASSFRGNLNTEAFF

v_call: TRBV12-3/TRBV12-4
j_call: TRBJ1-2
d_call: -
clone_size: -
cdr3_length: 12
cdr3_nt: TGTGCCAGCAGCTTCGGCAGGGATGGCTACACCTTC
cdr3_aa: CASSFGRDGYTF

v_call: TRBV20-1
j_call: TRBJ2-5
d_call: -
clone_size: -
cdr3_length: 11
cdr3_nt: TGCAGTGCTAGAGATCTGGCGACCCAGTACTTC
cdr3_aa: CSARDLATQYF

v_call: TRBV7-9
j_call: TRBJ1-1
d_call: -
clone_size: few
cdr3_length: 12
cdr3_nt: TGTGCCAGCAGTAGGGGGACCACTGAAGCTTTCTTT
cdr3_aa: CASSRGTTEAFF

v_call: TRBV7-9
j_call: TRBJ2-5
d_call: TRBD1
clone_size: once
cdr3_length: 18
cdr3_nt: TGTGCCAGCAGCCCTAGAGGGACAGGGGGCGTAGGGATGGAGACCCAGTACTTC
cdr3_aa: CASSPRGTGGVGMETQYF

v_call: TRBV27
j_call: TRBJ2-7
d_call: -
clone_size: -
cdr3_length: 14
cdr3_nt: TGTGCCAGCAGCCTGACAGCGAGATACTACGAGCAGTACTTC
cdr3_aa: CASSLTARYYEQYF

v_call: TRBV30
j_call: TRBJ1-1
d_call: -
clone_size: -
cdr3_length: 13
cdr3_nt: TGTGCCTGGAGTGTTTCGGTGAACACTGAAGCTTTCTTT
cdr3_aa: CAWSVSVNTEAFF

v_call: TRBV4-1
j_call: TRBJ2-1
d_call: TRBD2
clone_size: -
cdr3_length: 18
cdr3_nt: TGCGCCAGCAGCCAAGATATCGGGGAACTAGCGGGGTTCTATGAGCAGTTCTTC
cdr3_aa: CASSQDIGELAGFYEQFF